A selection of T cell receptor beta chains follows, all from one sample in a study of cytomegalovirus exposure and HLA in healthy donors. Assay: immunoSEQ multiplex PCR; the TCRdb copy retains only in-frame clones and omits some. This table holds 90,000 to 150,000 clones, approximately 87% found once. Sequenced sample: PBMCs. Receptors originate from a woman younger than 45 in good health and CMV-seronegative. The CDR3 runs from the conserved cysteine through the conserved F or W. A D gene is named only where the DNA matches it firmly. Clone size is not always given. Where it is, it says once, few, many or a class for expanded clones.

TRBJ1-2 | TRBV12-5 | NA | TRBD1 | CASGPPGQGNYGYTF | TGTGCTAGTGGTCCTCCGGGACAGGGTAATTATGGCTACACCTTC
TRBJ2-7 | TRBV15 | NA | NA | CATSPLQGPLGEQYF | TGTGCCACCAGCCCCCTACAGGGCCCCTTGGGGGAGCAGTACTTC
TRBJ2-7 | TRBV2 | NA | TRBD1 | CASSGQGETYEQYF | TGTGCCAGCAGCGGACAGGGGGAAACCTACGAGCAGTACTTC
TRBJ2-7 | TRBV11-1 | once | TRBD1 | CASSPRDRTYEQYF | TGTGCCAGCAGCCCCCGGGACAGGACGTACGAGCAGTACTTC
TRBJ1-3 | TRBV20-1 | medium-sized | NA | CSARGGNTIYF | TGCAGTGCCAGGGGAGGAAACACCATATATTTT
TRBJ2-5 | TRBV10-2 | NA | TRBD2 | CASSEREAGGPKTQYF | TGCGCCAGCAGTGAGAGGGAAGCGGGGGGGCCAAAGACCCAGTACTTC
TRBJ1-1 | TRBV15 | NA | NA | CATSKGATEAFF | TGTGCCACCAGCAAAGGGGCCACTGAAGCTTTCTTT
TRBJ1-1 | TRBV6-6 | NA | NA | CASRLSGVRSTEAFF | TGTGCCAGCAGGTTGAGCGGGGTGAGGAGCACTGAAGCTTTCTTT
TRBJ1-6 | TRBV9 | many | NA | CASSVAPYGSPLHF | TGTGCCAGCAGCGTAGCACCCTACGGTTCACCCCTCCACTTT
TRBJ2-7 | TRBV12-5 | NA | NA | CASGLDSSYEQYF | TGTGCTAGTGGTTTGGACAGCTCCTACGAGCAGTACTTC
TRBJ1-6 | TRBV5-1 | NA | TRBD1 | CASSLNARGPDNSPLHF | TGCGCCAGCAGCTTAAACGCAAGGGGGCCGGATAATTCACCCCTCCACTTT
TRBJ2-3 | TRBV6-5 | NA | NA | CASTSAGASTDTQYF | TGTGCCAGCACCTCAGCGGGCGCTAGCACAGATACGCAGTATTTT
TRBJ2-7 | TRBV5-5 | NA | TRBD1 | CASRGTGVLEQYF | TGTGCCAGCCGGGGGACAGGGGTTCTCGAGCAGTACTTC
TRBJ1-2 | TRBV9 | NA | TRBD1 | CASSPGQGNYGYTF | TGTGCCAGCAGTCCAGGACAGGGAAACTATGGCTACACCTTC
TRBJ2-7 | TRBV2 | NA | NA | CASSAAGLHEQYF | TGTGCCAGCAGTGCTGCAGGGCTCCACGAGCAGTACTTC
TRBJ2-7 | TRBV5-6 | NA | TRBD1 | CASSSWGTGSYEQYF | TGTGCCAGCAGCTCCTGGGGGACAGGGTCGTACGAGCAGTACTTC
TRBJ2-1 | TRBV5-1 | NA | TRBD2 | CASSAGLAGGPNEQFF | TGCGCCAGCAGCGCGGGACTAGCGGGGGGGCCTAATGAGCAGTTCTTC
TRBJ2-7 | TRBV5-4 | NA | TRBD2 | CASSRTSGVFEQYF | TGTGCCAGCAGTCGGACTAGCGGGGTGTTCGAGCAGTACTTC
TRBJ2-7 | TRBV4-1 | NA | NA | CASSSHKSHEQYF | TGCGCCAGCAGCTCCCACAAGTCCCACGAGCAGTACTTC
TRBJ1-2 | TRBV18 | NA | NA | CASSDKGRANGYTF | TGTGCCAGCTCCGACAAGGGGCGAGCGAATGGCTACACCTTC
TRBJ1-5 | TRBV10-3 | NA | NA | CAISESGGRLGQPQHF | TGTGCCATCAGTGAGTCGGGGGGGAGGTTAGGACAGCCCCAGCATTTT
TRBJ2-3 | TRBV5-4 | NA | NA | CASSLESGADTQYF | TGTGCCAGCAGCTTGGAATCGGGAGCAGATACGCAGTATTTT
TRBJ2-5 | TRBV30 | NA | NA | CAWSANYGETQYF | TGTGCCTGGAGTGCCAACTACGGAGAGACCCAGTACTTC
TRBJ2-1 | TRBV27 | NA | TRBD1 | CASSYPGQGDNEQFF | TGTGCCAGCAGTTACCCGGGACAGGGAGACAATGAGCAGTTCTTC